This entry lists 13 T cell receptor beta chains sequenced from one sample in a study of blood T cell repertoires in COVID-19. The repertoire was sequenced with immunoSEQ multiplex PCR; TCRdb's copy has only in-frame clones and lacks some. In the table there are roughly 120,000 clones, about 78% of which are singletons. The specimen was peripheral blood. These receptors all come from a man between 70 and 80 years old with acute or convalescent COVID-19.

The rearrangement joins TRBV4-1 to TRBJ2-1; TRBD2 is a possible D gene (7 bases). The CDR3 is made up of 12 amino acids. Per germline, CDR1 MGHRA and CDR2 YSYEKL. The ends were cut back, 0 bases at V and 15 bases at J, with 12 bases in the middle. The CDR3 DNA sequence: TGCGCCAGCAGCCAAGATTTCGGGGGGCGGTTCTTC. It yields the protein CASSQDFGGRFF.

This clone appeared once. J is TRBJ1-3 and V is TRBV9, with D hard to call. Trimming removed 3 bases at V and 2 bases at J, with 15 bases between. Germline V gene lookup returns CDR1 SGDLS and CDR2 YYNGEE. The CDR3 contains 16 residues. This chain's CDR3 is CASSAIARGTGNTIYF. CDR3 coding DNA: TGTGCCAGCAGCGCGATAGCCCGGGGAACTGGAAACACCATATATTTT.

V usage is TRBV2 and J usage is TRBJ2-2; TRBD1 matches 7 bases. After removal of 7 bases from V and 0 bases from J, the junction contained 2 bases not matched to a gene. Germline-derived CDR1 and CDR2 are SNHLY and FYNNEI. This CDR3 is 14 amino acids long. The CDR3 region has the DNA TGTGCCAGCACCACAGGGGCGAACACCGGGGAGCTGTTTTTT. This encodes CASTTGANTGELFF.

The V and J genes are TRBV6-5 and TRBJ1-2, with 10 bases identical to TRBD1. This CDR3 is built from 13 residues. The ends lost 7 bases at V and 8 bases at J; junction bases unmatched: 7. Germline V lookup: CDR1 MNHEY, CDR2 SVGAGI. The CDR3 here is CASTGQGTGGYTF. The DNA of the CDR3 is TGTGCCAGCACGGGACAGGGGACCGGGGGCTACACCTTC.

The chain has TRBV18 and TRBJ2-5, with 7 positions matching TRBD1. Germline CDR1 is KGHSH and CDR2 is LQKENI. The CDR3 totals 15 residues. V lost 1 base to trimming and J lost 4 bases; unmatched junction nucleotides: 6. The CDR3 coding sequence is TGTGCCAGCTCACCACGACAGGGACGGGGAGAGACCCAGTACTTC. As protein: CASSPRQGRGETQYF.

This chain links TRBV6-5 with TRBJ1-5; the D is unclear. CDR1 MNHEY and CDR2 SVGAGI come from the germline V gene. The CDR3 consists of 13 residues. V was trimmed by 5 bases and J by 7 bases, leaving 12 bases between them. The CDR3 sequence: CASSLNRGQPQHF. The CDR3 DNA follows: TGTGCCAGCAGTCTCAATAGAGGACAGCCCCAGCATTTT.

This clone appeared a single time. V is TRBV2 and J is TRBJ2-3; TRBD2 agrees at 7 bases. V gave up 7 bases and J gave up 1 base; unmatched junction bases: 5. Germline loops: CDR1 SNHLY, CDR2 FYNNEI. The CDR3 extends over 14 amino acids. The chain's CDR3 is CASIWTRGTDTQYF. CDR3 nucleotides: TGTGCCAGCATATGGACTAGGGGCACAGATACGCAGTATTTT.

DNA of the CDR3: TGTGCCACCAGCCCGACCGGGACAGGGGATGGCTACACCTTC. It codes for CATSPTGTGDGYTF. The J gene is TRBJ1-2, the V gene TRBV15; 10 nucleotides match TRBD1. The V gene's germline CDR1 is LNHNV and CDR2 YYDKDF (reference sequence). The ends lost 5 bases at V and 6 bases at J; junction bases unmatched: 6. The CDR3 consists of 14 residues.

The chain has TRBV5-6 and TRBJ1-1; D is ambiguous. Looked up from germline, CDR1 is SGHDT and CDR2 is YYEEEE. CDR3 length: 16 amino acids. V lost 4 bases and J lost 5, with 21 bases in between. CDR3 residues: CASSPGRLVGLTEAFF. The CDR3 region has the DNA TGTGCCAGCAGCCCCGGGAGGTTGGTGGGGTTAACTGAAGCTTTCTTT.

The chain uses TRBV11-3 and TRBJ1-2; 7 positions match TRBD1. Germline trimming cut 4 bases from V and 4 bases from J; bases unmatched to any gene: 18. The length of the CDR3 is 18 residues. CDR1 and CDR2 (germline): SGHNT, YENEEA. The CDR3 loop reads CASSSRAKTGNNSYGYTF. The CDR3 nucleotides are TGTGCCAGCAGCTCCCGAGCAAAGACAGGGAACAATTCCTATGGCTACACCTTC.

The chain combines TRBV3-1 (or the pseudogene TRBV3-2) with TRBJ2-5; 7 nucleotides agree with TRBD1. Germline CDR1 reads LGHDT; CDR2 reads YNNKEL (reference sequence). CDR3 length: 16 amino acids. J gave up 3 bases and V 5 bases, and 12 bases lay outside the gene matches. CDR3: CASSSWAGTEKETQYF. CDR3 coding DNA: TGTGCCAGCAGCTCTTGGGCCGGGACAGAGAAAGAGACCCAGTACTTC.

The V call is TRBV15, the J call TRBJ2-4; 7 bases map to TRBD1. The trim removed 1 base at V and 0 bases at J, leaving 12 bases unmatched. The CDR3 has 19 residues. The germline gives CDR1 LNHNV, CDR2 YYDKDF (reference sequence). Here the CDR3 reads CATSRVGKTGPLAKNIQYF. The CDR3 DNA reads TGTGCCACCAGCAGAGTTGGGAAGACAGGGCCGCTAGCCAAAAACATTCAGTACTTC.

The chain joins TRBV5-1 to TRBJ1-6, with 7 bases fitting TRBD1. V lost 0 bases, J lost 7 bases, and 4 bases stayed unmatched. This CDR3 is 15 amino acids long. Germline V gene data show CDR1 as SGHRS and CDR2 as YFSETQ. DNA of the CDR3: TGCGCCAGCAGCTTGGGGGACAGTGGAAATTCACCCCTCCACTTT. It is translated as CASSLGDSGNSPLHF. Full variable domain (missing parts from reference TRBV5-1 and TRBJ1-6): KAGVTQTPRYLIKTRGQQVTLSCSPISGHRSVSWYQQTPGQGLQFLFEYFSETQRNKGNFPGRFSGRQFSNSRSEMNVSTLELGDSALYLCASSLGDSGNSPLHFGNGTRLTVT.